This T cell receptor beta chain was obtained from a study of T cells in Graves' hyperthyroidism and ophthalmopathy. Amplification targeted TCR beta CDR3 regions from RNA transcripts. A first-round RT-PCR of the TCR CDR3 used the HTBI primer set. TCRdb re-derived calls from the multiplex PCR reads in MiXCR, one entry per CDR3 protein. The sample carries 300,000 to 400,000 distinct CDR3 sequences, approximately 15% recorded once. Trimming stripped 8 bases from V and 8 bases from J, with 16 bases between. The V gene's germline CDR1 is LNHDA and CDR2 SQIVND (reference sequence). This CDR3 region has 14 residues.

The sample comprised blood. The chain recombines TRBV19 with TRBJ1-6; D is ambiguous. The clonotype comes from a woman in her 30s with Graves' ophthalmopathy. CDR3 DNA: TGTGCCAGTCAAGACACCGGGAGGTATTCACCCCTCCACTTT. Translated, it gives CASQDTGRYSPLHF.